Presented here are 2 T cell receptor beta chains from one specimen sequenced in a study of OX40 agonist ivuxolimab in advanced cancers. Clones were read by immunoSEQ multiplex PCR, and TCRdb kept only the in-frame ones, dropping some. This sample has approximately 40,000 clones, with approximately 83% found just once. Sequencing was performed on CD4+ or CD8+ T cells sorted from blood, taken in a trial of the OX40 agonist ivuxolimab. These receptors were collected from an adult with an advanced solid tumor such as melanoma, head and neck, liver or kidney cancer.

V usage is TRBV4-2 and J usage is TRBJ1-2; 7 bases line up with TRBD1. The V segment lost 0 bases and the J segment 5 bases; nucleotides outside the gene matches: 9. Germline V CDR1 and CDR2: LGHNA, YNFKEQ. The CDR3 extends over 16 amino acids. For the CDR3, the DNA is TGTGCCAGCAGCCAAGAGGCCCCAGGGGGTTCTTATGGCTACACCTTC. Its translation is CASSQEAPGGSYGYTF.

This clone was seen a few times. Written as DNA, the CDR3 is TGTGCCAGCAGCGTAGGCGCCCGAGTGACTGAAGCTTTCTTT. This codes for CASSVGARVTEAFF. The chain couples TRBV9 to TRBJ1-1; no clear D gene. The ends were cut back, 0 bases at V and 5 bases at J, with 11 bases in the middle. This CDR3 contains 14 residues. From germline, CDR1 is SGDLS and CDR2 YYNGEE.